Presented here are 12 T cell receptor beta chains from one specimen sequenced in a study of T cells in narcolepsy. The method was immunoSEQ multiplex PCR; TCRdb's version includes in-frame clones alone and lacks a portion of them. The sample has around 22,000 clones, about 81% seen once; the top ten hold less than 5%. The material sequenced was memory (CD45RA-) CD4+ T cells from blood. The receptors stem from a human donor in good health.

The DNA of the CDR3 is TGCGCCAGCAGCTTGTCTACAGCCTACGAGCAGTACTTC. Its protein product is CASSLSTAYEQYF. This chain joins TRBV5-1 and TRBJ2-7; the D is unclear. Looked up from germline, CDR1 is SGHRS and CDR2 is YFSETQ. V was clipped by 1 base and J by 2 bases, with 7 bases between them. This CDR3 is built from 13 residues.

This chain connects TRBV5-8 to TRBJ2-7; 10 nucleotides match TRBD1. This CDR3 spans 15 amino acids. Germline V CDR1 and CDR2: SGHTS, YDEGEE. The trim removed 4 bases at V and 2 bases at J, leaving 6 bases unmatched. The CDR3 DNA reads as TGTGCCAGCAGCCTGGGACAGGGGTTGACCTACGAGCAGTACTTC. It yields the protein CASSLGQGLTYEQYF.

The chain carries TRBV11-3 and TRBJ1-1; weak D call: TRBD1 (6 bases). Germline V gene lookup returns CDR1 SGHNT and CDR2 YENEEA. V lost 0 bases and J 3 bases, leaving 17 bases between the germline ends. The CDR3 runs to 17 residues. CDR3 residues: CASSLEIWGQKYTEAFF. The CDR3 region has the DNA TGTGCCAGCAGCTTAGAGATCTGGGGGCAAAAATACACTGAAGCTTTCTTT.

The J gene is TRBJ2-7, the V gene TRBV11-2; D gene unclear. Germline CDR1 and CDR2: SGHAT and FQNNGV. CDR3 length: 14 amino acids. Trimming shortened V by 0 bases and J by 1 base, and 7 bases separated the two germline ends. CDR3 sequence (DNA): TGTGCCAGCAGCTTAGAAACCCAGTCCTACGAGCAGTACTTC. Amino acid sequence: CASSLETQSYEQYF.

This clone turned up a few times. V gene TRBV19 combines with J gene TRBJ2-7; D gene ambiguous. V lost 3 bases, J lost 6 bases, and 15 bases lay in between. The CDR3 covers 14 residues. Looked up from germline, CDR1 is LNHDA and CDR2 is SQIVND (reference sequence). The DNA for the CDR3 is TGTGCCAGTAGTATCGCCAGCAGCCAGGTCGAGCAGTACTTC. It translates to CASSIASSQVEQYF. Based on the CDR3 plus reference TRBV19 and TRBJ2-7, the full variable domain is DGGITQSPKYLFRKEGQNVTLSCEQNLNHDAMYWYRQDPGQGLRLIYYSQIVNDFQKGDIAEGYSVSREKKESFPLTVTSAQKNPTAFYLCASSIASSQVEQYFGPGTRLTVT.

This clone has only one observation. The chain carries TRBV19 and TRBJ2-1; 7 bases align to TRBD1. V lost 10 bases, J lost 0 bases, and 6 bases stayed unmatched. CDR1 and CDR2 from the germline V gene are LNHDA and SQIVND (reference sequence). The CDR3 totals 14 residues. CDR3 nucleotides: TGTGCCACCAAACAGGGGATCTCCTACAATGAGCAGTTCTTC. It specifies CATKQGISYNEQFF.

Worth noting for this clone: The junction does not match germline at one end; this may be a read error. This same CDR3 is encoded by further DNA sequences in the sample. This rearrangement joins TRBV15 to TRBJ2-1; 9 bases agree with TRBD2. CDR1 and CDR2 (germline): LNHNV, YYDKDF (reference sequence). The length of the CDR3 is 17 residues. The CDR3 region has the DNA TGTGCCACCAGCAGAAAACCCGGGACTAGCTCCCACAATGAGCAGTTCTTC. This sequence encodes CATSRKPGTSSHNEQFF.

The rearrangement links TRBV6-1 to TRBJ2-3; TRBD1 agrees at 9 bases. Unmatched junction bases numbered 13, after V lost 3 bases and J lost 0 bases. From germline, CDR1 is MNHNS and CDR2 SASEGT. This CDR3 spans 19 amino acids. CDR3 in DNA: TGTGCCAGCAGTGAGGTTTGGGGGACAGGGTTTTCTAGCACAGATACGCAGTATTTT. Residues: CASSEVWGTGFSSTDTQYF.

The rearrangement uses TRBV10-1 and TRBJ2-3; 8 nucleotides match TRBD2. V was clipped by 5 bases and J by 4 bases; unmatched bases: 8. Germline V gene data show CDR1 as WNHNN and CDR2 as SYGVQD (reference sequence). The CDR3 spans 15 residues. CDR3 nucleotide sequence: TGCGCCAGCAGTAACGGGGGGGCTTCCGCAGATACGCAGTATTTT. Encoded protein: CASSNGGASADTQYF.

The chain uses TRBV6-6 and TRBJ1-1, with D perhaps TRBD1 (5 bases). There are 15 residues in the CDR3. Trimming removed 0 bases at V and 3 bases at J, with 11 bases between. Germline V CDR1 and CDR2: MNHNY, SVGAGI (reference sequence). The CDR3 DNA is TGTGCCAGCAGTTACTCTTCAGGGACCCACACTGAAGCTTTCTTT. Protein: CASSYSSGTHTEAFF.

With respect to this clone: Other DNA sequences in the sample encode the same CDR3. The V gene is TRBV10-3, the J gene TRBJ1-1, with D unclear. Trimming left V 2 bases short and J 5 bases short, with 9 bases between. The CDR3 loop spans 13 amino acids. Per the germline V gene, CDR1 is ENHRY and CDR2 is SYGVKD. The CDR3 DNA sequence: TGTGCCATCAGTGAGGCCAGTTGGACTGAAGCTTTCTTT. Its protein is CAISEASWTEAFF.

The J gene is TRBJ2-4, the V gene TRBV9; D might be TRBD1 (8 bases). The length of the CDR3 is 16 residues. V gave up 3 bases and J gave up 3 bases, with 16 bases separating them. Looked up from germline, CDR1 is SGDLS and CDR2 is YYNGEE. CDR3 region: CASSATGGEGKNIQYF. The CDR3 coding sequence is TGTGCCAGCAGCGCCACAGGGGGGGAAGGCAAAAACATTCAGTACTTC.